This TCR beta chain was profiled in a study of blood T cell repertoires in COVID-19. This CDR3 has 15 amino acids. Trimming shortened V by 1 base and J by 8 bases, and 17 bases separated the two germline ends. Germline loops: CDR1 SEHNR, CDR2 FQNEAQ (reference sequence). Clones were read by immunoSEQ multiplex PCR, and TCRdb kept only the in-frame ones, dropping some. Here the sample spans roughly 250,000 clones, 85% to 95% being singletons. The gene calls are TRBV7-9 and TRBJ1-2; tentatively, D is TRBD1 (5 bases). Sequencing was performed on PBMCs or T cells enriched from blood (not recorded which). The clonotype was recovered from a woman under 30 who had recovered from COVID-19. CDR3 protein: CASSLVVGLLGGYTF. The CDR3 DNA reads as TGTGCCAGCAGCTTAGTTGTGGGACTCCTTGGGGGCTACACCTTC.